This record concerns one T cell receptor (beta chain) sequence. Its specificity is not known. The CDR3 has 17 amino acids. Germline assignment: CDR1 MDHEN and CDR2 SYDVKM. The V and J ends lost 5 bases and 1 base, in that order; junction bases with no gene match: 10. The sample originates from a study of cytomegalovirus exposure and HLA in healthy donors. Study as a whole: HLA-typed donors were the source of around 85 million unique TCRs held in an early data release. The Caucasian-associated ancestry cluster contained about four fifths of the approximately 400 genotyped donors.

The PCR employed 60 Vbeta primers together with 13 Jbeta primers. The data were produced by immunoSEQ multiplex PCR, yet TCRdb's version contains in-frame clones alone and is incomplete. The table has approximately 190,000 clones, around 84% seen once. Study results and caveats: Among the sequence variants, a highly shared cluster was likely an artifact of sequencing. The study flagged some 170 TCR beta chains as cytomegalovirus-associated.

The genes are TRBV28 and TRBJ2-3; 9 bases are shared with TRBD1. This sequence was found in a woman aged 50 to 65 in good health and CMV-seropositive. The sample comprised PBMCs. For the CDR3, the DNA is TGTGCCAGCAGTCCCTCGTACAGGACAGGGGGCACAGATACGCAGTATTTT. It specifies CASSPSYRTGGTDTQYF.